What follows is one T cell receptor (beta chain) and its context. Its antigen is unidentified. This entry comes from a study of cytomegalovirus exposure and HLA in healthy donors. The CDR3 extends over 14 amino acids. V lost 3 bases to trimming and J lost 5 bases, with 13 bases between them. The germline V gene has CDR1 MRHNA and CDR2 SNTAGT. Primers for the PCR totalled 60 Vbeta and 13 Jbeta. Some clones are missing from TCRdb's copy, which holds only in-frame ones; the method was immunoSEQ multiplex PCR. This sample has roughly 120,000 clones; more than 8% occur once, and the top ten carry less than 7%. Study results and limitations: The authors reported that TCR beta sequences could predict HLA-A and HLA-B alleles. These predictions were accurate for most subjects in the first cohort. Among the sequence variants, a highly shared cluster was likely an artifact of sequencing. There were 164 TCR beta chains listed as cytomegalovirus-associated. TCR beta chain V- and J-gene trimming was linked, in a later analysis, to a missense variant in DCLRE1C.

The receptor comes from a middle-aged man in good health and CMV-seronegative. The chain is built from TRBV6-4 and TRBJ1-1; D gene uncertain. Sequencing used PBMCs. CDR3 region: CASSEEDESTEAFF. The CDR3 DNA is TGTGCCAGCAGTGAGGAGGATGAGAGTACTGAAGCTTTCTTT.